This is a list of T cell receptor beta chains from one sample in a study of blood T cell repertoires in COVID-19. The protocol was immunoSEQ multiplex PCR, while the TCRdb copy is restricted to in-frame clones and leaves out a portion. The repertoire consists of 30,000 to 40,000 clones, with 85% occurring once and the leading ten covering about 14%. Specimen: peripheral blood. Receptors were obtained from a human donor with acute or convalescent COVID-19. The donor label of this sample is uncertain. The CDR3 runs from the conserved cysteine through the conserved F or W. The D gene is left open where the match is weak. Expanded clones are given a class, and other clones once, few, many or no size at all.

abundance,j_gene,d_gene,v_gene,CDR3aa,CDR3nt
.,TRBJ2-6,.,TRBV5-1,CASSLAGWGVAASGANVLTF,TGCGCCAGCAGCTTGGCGGGGTGGGGGGTAGCCGCGTCTGGGGCCAACGTCCTGACTTTC
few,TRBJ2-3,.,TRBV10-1,CASSDSGRTDTQYF,TGCGCCAGCAGTGACAGCGGTCGCACAGATACGCAGTATTTT
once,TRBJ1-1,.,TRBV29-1,CSALGAGETEAFF,TGCAGCGCCCTGGGGGCGGGGGAGACTGAAGCTTTCTTT
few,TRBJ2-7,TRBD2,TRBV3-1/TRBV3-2,CASSPPGSGDLYEQYF,TGTGCCAGCAGCCCGCCGGGGAGCGGGGATTTGTACGAGCAGTACTTC
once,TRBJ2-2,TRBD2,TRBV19,CASRMSSGPPYGELFF,TGTGCCAGTAGAATGTCTAGCGGGCCTCCCTATGGGGAGCTGTTTTTT
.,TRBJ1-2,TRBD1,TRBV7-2,CASSPGQLLHYGYTF,TGTGCCAGCAGCCCGGGACAGCTCCTTCACTATGGCTACACCTTC
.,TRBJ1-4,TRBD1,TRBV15,CATSTRTGEEKLFF,TGTGCCACCAGCACGAGGACAGGGGAGGAAAAACTGTTTTTT
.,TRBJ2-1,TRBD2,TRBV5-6,CASSAGLANEQFF,TGTGCCAGCAGCGCTGGACTAGCCAATGAGCAGTTCTTC
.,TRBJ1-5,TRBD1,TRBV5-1,CASSPGQGGYQPQHF,TGCGCCAGCAGCCCGGGACAGGGAGGGTATCAGCCCCAGCATTTT
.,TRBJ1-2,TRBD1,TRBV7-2,CASSSRGQGFHYGYTF,TGTGCCAGCAGCTCCCGGGGACAGGGGTTTCACTATGGCTACACCTTC
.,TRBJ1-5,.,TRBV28,CASSLAGSNQPQHF,TGTGCCAGCAGTTTAGCAGGGAGCAATCAGCCCCAGCATTTT
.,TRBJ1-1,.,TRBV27,CASRSPAGMGSRTEAFF,TGTGCCAGCAGATCCCCGGCAGGGATGGGTTCTAGGACTGAAGCTTTCTTT
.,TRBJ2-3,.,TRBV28,CASSPQGRFNTQYF,TGTGCCAGCAGTCCCCAGGGCAGGTTTAATACGCAGTATTTT
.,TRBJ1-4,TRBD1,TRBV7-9,CASRDRGRRGNEKLFF,TGTGCCAGCCGAGACAGGGGGCGAAGAGGGAATGAAAAACTGTTTTTT
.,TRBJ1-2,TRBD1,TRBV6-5,CASRGGTDNYGYTF,TGTGCCAGCAGAGGGGGGACAGACAACTATGGCTACACCTTC
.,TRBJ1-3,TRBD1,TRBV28,CASSLGQGYSGNTIYF,TGTGCCAGCAGTTTGGGACAGGGGTACTCTGGAAACACCATATATTTT